A selection of T cell receptor beta chains follows, all from one sample in a study of blood T cell repertoires in COVID-19. Only in-frame clones appear in the TCRdb table, and some are missing; sequencing was by immunoSEQ multiplex PCR. The sample shows around 120,000 clones, 86% of them seen only once. Sequencing used PBMCs or T cells enriched from blood (not recorded which). The origin of the receptors is a woman between 45 and 60 years old who had recovered from COVID-19. Both conserved end residues are part of each CDR3. A D gene is named only where the DNA matches it firmly. The size field is filled for only some rows; it gives once, few, many or a size class.

size,J,D,V,DNA,CDR3
-,TRBJ2-7,-,TRBV27,TGTGCCAGCAGATCTACAGGGTCCTACGAGCAGTACTTC,CASRSTGSYEQYF
-,TRBJ2-7,-,TRBV21-1,TGTGCCAGCAGCACGCAGGGGGCGCAGTGCGAGCAGTACTTC,CASSTQGAQCEQYF
-,TRBJ1-6,-,TRBV7-2,TGTGCCAGCAGCTTGGAGGCCGGGGGGAGGTTGAATTCACCCCTCCACTTT,CASSLEAGGRLNSPLHF
-,TRBJ1-6,-,TRBV7-9,TGTGCCAGCAAAGCAAGCCAAGCGCTTTCACCCCTCCACTTT,CASKASQALSPLHF
-,TRBJ1-2,-,TRBV15,TGTGCCACCAGCAGAGTTGCAGGGGCTGGCTACACCTTC,CATSRVAGAGYTF
-,TRBJ1-2,TRBD1,TRBV29-1,TGCAGCGGTGGGACAGCGAACTATGGCTACACCTTC,CSGGTANYGYTF
-,TRBJ2-2,TRBD2,TRBV7-6,TGTGCCAGCAGCTTGTTAGCGGGGGGGGACACCGGGGAGCTGTTTTTT,CASSLLAGGDTGELFF
-,TRBJ1-3,-,TRBV30,TGTGCCTGGAACCCGACATTCTCTGGAAACACCATATATTTT,CAWNPTFSGNTIYF
-,TRBJ1-1,-,TRBV7-6,TGTGCCAGCAGCTTAGATGGGCAGAACGAAGCTTTCTTT,CASSLDGQNEAFF
once,TRBJ1-1,-,TRBV7-6,TGTGCCAGCAGCTTAGCCCAGGGGATCACTGAAGCTTTCTTT,CASSLAQGITEAFF
-,TRBJ2-7,TRBD2,TRBV3-1/TRBV3-2,TGTGCCAGCAGCCAAGGGGCTAGCGGAGTTTACGAGCAGTACTTC,CASSQGASGVYEQYF
once,TRBJ2-7,TRBD1,TRBV30,TGTGCCTGGAGTGGGACAGGGAAAATCTACGAGCAGTACTTC,CAWSGTGKIYEQYF
-,TRBJ1-5,-,TRBV4-1,TGCGCCAGCAGCCAAGAACAGGGTAATCAGCCCCAGCATTTT,CASSQEQGNQPQHF
few,TRBJ2-7,-,TRBV5-1,TGCGCCAGCCAGAGCGGCTTCCTCTCCTACGAGCAGTACTTC,CASQSGFLSYEQYF
-,TRBJ2-7,-,TRBV7-6,TGTGCCAGCAGCCCCCGGACAGTCCCCTTCTACGAGCAGTACTTC,CASSPRTVPFYEQYF
-,TRBJ1-5,-,TRBV6-5,TGTGCCAGCAGTTCAGAGCCGACAGGAATTCAGCCCCAGCATTTT,CASSSEPTGIQPQHF
-,TRBJ2-1,TRBD2,TRBV11-3,TGTGCCAGCAGCTTAGATCACGGGGGGTACAATGAGCAGTTCTTC,CASSLDHGGYNEQFF
few,TRBJ1-2,-,TRBV19,TGTGCCAGTAGCTGGGGCAGGAGATATGATGGCTACACCTTC,CASSWGRRYDGYTF
-,TRBJ2-7,-,TRBV12-3/TRBV12-4,TGTGCCAGCAGTTTAGCGCTAGCTTACGAGCAGTACTTC,CASSLALAYEQYF
once,TRBJ2-3,TRBD2,TRBV5-1,TGCGCCAGCAGCTTGGGGCGGGGGGACACAGATACGCAGTATTTT,CASSLGRGDTDTQYF
-,TRBJ1-1,TRBD1,TRBV19,TGTGCCAGTATCGATGGAGGGCAGGGGGCCCTCATGAACACTGAAGCTTTCTTT,CASIDGGQGALMNTEAFF
-,TRBJ1-1,TRBD1,TRBV2,TGTGCCAGCAGTGTAGACAGGGGGCATGCTGAAGCTTTCTTT,CASSVDRGHAEAFF
once,TRBJ1-2,TRBD1,TRBV7-3,TGTGCCAGCAGCCCCACGCAGGGGGTACTAGTGTACTATGGCTACACCTTC,CASSPTQGVLVYYGYTF
-,TRBJ1-1,TRBD1,TRBV30,TGTGCCTGGAGTCCTGGGACAGGGGATGTTGCTTTCTTT,CAWSPGTGDVAFF
-,TRBJ2-1,TRBD2,TRBV9,TGTGCCAGCAGCGTAGTCGGGAGGGTCGGCGACAATGAGCAGTTCTTC,CASSVVGRVGDNEQFF
-,TRBJ1-1,TRBD1,TRBV3-1/TRBV3-2,TGTGCCAGCAGCACCCGACAGGGGGTCATGAACACTGAAGCTTTCTTT,CASSTRQGVMNTEAFF
once,TRBJ1-1,-,TRBV27,TGTGCCAGCAGGGGGCCAGGGCTAGTTGAAGCTTTCTTT,CASRGPGLVEAFF
-,TRBJ2-5,TRBD1,TRBV9,TGTGCCAGCAGCTTCGGGACAGGGGGCGCCACGGAGACCCAGTACTTC,CASSFGTGGATETQYF
few,TRBJ2-2,-,TRBV4-3,TGCGCCAGCAGCCAAGACAGGGCAACGCAACGCACCGGGGAGCTGTTTTTT,CASSQDRATQRTGELFF
-,TRBJ2-7,-,TRBV5-1,TGCGCCAGCAGCTTCGGGGACAACTACGAGCAGTACTTC,CASSFGDNYEQYF
-,TRBJ1-6,-,TRBV30,TGTGCCTGGAATTCGGACGTGGGGGGGAATTCACCCCTCCACTTT,CAWNSDVGGNSPLHF
-,TRBJ2-5,TRBD2,TRBV5-1,TGCGCCAGCAGCTTGGTACTAGCGGGGGCCCAAGAGACCCAGTACTTC,CASSLVLAGAQETQYF
-,TRBJ1-5,-,TRBV19,TGTGCCAGTAGTATACCCCAGGGGCTCAATCAGCCCCAGCATTTT,CASSIPQGLNQPQHF
-,TRBJ1-2,-,TRBV27,TGTGCCAGCAGACCTACAGAAATGTATGGCTACACCTTC,CASRPTEMYGYTF
-,TRBJ1-5,-,TRBV11-2,TGTGCCAGCAGCTTAGGGGGGACTACCTATAATCAGCCCCAGCATTTT,CASSLGGTTYNQPQHF
-,TRBJ1-2,-,TRBV2,TGTGCCAGCAGTGAAAGGTCGGCAGGGGTTGGCTACACCTTC,CASSERSAGVGYTF
few,TRBJ1-1,TRBD1,TRBV29-1,TGCAGCGTTGAGGAGGGGGCGCTTGACACTGAAGCTTTCTTT,CSVEEGALDTEAFF
-,TRBJ1-2,-,TRBV6-5,TGTGCCAGCAGTTACAGCGGGCCGCGGAACTATGGCTACACCTTC,CASSYSGPRNYGYTF
-,TRBJ2-2,TRBD2,TRBV2,TGTGCCAGCAGTGAATTCAGCGGGGGGTCAGTAGGGGAGCTGTTTTTT,CASSEFSGGSVGELFF
-,TRBJ2-1,-,TRBV3-1/TRBV3-2,TGTGCCAGCAGCCAGGGTCCCCTAGTTGAGCAGTTCTTC,CASSQGPLVEQFF
-,TRBJ2-7,TRBD1,TRBV7-2,TGTGCCAGCAGCTCAGGACAGGGCAGCGAGCAGTACTTC,CASSSGQGSEQYF
-,TRBJ2-1,TRBD1,TRBV12-5,TGTGCTAGTGGTCCCGGGACAGGGGTTGTTGATGAGCAGTTCTTC,CASGPGTGVVDEQFF
once,TRBJ1-3,-,TRBV5-1,TGCGCCAGCAGCCCAGACAGGGGAAACACCATATATTTT,CASSPDRGNTIYF
-,TRBJ1-1,-,TRBV27,TGTGCCAGCAGAGACTCACAGGGCACTGAAGCTTTCTTT,CASRDSQGTEAFF
-,TRBJ1-1,-,TRBV9,TGTGCCAGCAGCTTCGGGGGGCAGGGAGGCACTGAAGCTTTCTTT,CASSFGGQGGTEAFF
-,TRBJ1-2,TRBD1,TRBV5-4,TGTGCCAGCAGCCCCACAGGGGGCCATGGCTACACCTTC,CASSPTGGHGYTF